These 5 T cell receptor beta chains came from one sample sequenced in a study of blood T cell repertoires in COVID-19. TCRdb's table, derived via immunoSEQ multiplex PCR, lists solely in-frame clones and lacks some. The sample has 150,000 to 200,000 clones, around 82% seen once; the top ten hold under 6.5%. Sequencing used PBMCs or T cells enriched from blood (not recorded which). These TCRs come from a woman aged 60-70 years with acute COVID-19.

The rearrangement uses TRBV6-2 or TRBV6-3 and TRBJ2-3, with a possible D match to TRBD1 (6 bases). The CDR3 contains 15 residues. Trimming took 1 base from V and 2 from J, leaving 10 bases between them. The germline CDR1 and CDR2 sequences are MNHEY and SVGEGT. DNA of the CDR3: TGTGCCAGCAGTTACTGGCAGGGGAACACAGATACGCAGTATTTT. It specifies CASSYWQGNTDTQYF.

This chain uses TRBV6-2 or TRBV6-3 with TRBJ2-7; 8 nucleotides align to TRBD2. Per germline, CDR1 MNHEY and CDR2 SVGEGT. The trim removed 6 bases at V and 2 bases at J, leaving 6 bases unmatched. The CDR3 runs 14 residues. The CDR3, as DNA: TGTGCCAGCAGCCCGGGGGGGGGACCCTACGAGCAGTACGTC. This codes for CASSPGGGPYEQYV.

Written as DNA, the CDR3 is TGCGCCAGCAGTGACTGGACAGGTCAAGAGACCCAGTACTTC. Residues: CASSDWTGQETQYF. The genes are TRBV10-1 and TRBJ2-5, with 7 positions matching TRBD1. Germline loops: CDR1 WNHNN, CDR2 SYGVQD (reference sequence). The CDR3 covers 14 residues. V was clipped by 3 bases and J by 2 bases; unmatched bases: 3.

The chain combines TRBV6-6 with TRBJ1-1; D is uncertain. CDR1 and CDR2 (germline): MNHNY, SVGAGI (reference sequence). The CDR3 length is 16 residues. V was pared by 2 bases and J by 1 base, with 14 bases between. The CDR3 is CASSYIPESRNTEAFF. CDR3 DNA sequence: TGTGCCAGCAGTTACATTCCCGAGTCTAGGAACACTGAAGCTTTCTTT.

The chain recombines TRBV30 with TRBJ2-1; 12 nucleotides line up with TRBD2. The CDR3 extends over 15 amino acids. V lost 5 bases and J lost 6; bases outside the gene matches: 8. The V gene's germline CDR1 is GTSNPN and CDR2 SVGIG (reference sequence). The chain's CDR3 is CAWASTSGSANEQFF. The CDR3 bases are TGTGCCTGGGCTTCGACTAGCGGGAGCGCCAATGAGCAGTTCTTC.